The sequence of this TCR beta chain was determined in a study of blood T cell repertoires in COVID-19. Using immunoSEQ multiplex PCR, the repertoire was profiled, and TCRdb retains in-frame clones only, with some absent. In the table there are approximately 120,000 clones, approximately 83% of which are singletons. Trimming at V came to 1 base and at J to 3 bases, leaving 11 bases not matched to a gene. Looked up from germline, CDR1 is SGHAT and CDR2 is FQNNGV. The CDR3 sequence is 18 residues long. The receptor was isolated from a woman aged 50 to 65 who had recovered from COVID-19. The sequencing input was peripheral blood. The J gene is TRBJ2-5, the V gene TRBV11-2; 10 nucleotides match TRBD2. Written as DNA, the CDR3 is TGTGCCAGCAGCTTAGGAAATCTAGCGGGGGCGCCCGAAGAGACCCAGTACTTC. Translated, it gives CASSLGNLAGAPEETQYF.